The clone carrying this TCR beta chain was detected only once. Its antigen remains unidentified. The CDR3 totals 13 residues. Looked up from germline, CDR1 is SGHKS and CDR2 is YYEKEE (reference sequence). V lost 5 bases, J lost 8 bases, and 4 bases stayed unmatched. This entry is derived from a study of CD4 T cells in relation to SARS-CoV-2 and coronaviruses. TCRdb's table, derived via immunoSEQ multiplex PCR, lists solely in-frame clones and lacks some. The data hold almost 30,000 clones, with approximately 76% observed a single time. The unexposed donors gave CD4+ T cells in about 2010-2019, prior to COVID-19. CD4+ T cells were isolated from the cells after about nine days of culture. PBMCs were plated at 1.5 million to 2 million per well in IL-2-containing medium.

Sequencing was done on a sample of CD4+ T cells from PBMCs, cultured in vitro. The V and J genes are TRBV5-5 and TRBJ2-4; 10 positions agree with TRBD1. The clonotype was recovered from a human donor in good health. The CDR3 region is CASRPTGGHIQYF. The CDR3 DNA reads TGTGCCAGCAGGCCGACAGGGGGCCACATTCAGTACTTC.